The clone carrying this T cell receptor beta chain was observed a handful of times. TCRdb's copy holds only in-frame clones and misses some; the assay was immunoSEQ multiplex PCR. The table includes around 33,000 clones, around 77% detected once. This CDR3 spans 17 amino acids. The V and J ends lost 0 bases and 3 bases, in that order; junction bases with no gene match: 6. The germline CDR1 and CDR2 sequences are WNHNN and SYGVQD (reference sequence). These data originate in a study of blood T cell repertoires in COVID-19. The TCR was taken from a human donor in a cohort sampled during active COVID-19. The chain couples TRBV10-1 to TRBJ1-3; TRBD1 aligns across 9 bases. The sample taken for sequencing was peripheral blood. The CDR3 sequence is CASSESIGTGFGNTIYF. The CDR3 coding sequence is TGCGCCAGCAGTGAGTCGATCGGGACAGGGTTTGGAAACACCATATATTTT.